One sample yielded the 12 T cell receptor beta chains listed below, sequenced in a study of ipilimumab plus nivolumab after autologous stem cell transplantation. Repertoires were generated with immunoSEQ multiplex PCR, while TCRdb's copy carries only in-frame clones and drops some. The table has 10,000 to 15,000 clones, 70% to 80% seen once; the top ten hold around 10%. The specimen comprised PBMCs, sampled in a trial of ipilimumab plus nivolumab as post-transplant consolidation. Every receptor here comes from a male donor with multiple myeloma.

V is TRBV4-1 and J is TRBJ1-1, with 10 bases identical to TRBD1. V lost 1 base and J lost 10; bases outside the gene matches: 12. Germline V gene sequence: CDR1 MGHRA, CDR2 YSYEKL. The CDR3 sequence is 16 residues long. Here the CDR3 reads CASSQVSRTGGPGAFF. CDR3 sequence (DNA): TGCGCCAGCAGCCAAGTTTCTAGGACAGGGGGTCCTGGAGCTTTCTTT.

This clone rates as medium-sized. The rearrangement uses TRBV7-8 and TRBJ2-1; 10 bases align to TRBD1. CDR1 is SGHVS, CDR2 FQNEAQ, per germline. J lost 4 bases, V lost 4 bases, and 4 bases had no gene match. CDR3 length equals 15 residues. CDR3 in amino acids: CASSYRTGGYNEQFF. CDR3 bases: TGTGCCAGCAGCTATCGGACAGGGGGATACAATGAGCAGTTCTTC.

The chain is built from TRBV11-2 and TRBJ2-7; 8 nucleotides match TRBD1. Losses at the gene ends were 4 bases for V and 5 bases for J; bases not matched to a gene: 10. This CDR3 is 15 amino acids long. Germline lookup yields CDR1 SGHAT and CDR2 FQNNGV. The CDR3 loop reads CASSSSRTGRNEQYF. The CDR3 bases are TGTGCCAGCAGCTCATCCCGGACAGGGAGGAACGAGCAGTACTTC.

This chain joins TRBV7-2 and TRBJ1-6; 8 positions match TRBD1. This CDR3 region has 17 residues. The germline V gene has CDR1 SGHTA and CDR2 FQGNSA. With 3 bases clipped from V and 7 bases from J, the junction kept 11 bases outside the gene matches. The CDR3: CASSFLQGQGANSPLHF. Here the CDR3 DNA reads TGTGCCAGCAGCTTCCTCCAAGGACAGGGTGCGAATTCACCCCTCCACTTT.

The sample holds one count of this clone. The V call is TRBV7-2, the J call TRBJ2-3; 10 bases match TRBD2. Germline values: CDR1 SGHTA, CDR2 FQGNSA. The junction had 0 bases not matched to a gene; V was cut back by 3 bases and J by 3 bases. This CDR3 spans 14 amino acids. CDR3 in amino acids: CASSLTSGTDTQYF. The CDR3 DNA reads TGTGCCAGCAGCTTGACTAGCGGGACAGATACGCAGTATTTT.

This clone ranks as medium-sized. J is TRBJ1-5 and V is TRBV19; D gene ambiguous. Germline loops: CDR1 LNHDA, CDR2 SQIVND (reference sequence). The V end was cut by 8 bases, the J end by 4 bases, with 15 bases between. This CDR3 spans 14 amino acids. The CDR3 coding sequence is TGTGCCAGTGGTTGGCAGTCGGGGAATCAGCCCCAGCATTTT. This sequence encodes CASGWQSGNQPQHF.

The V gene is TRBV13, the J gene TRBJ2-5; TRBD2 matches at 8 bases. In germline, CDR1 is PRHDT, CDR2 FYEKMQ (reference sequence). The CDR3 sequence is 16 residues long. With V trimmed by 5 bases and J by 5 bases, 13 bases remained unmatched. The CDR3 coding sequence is TGTGCCAGCAGCCACACGGCCGGGGGGGCCGGGGAGACCCAGTACTTC. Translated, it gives CASSHTAGGAGETQYF.

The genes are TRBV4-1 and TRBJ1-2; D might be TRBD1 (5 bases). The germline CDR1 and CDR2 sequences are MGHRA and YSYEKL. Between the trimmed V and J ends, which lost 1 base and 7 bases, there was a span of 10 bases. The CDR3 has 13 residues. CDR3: CASSQVPGLGYTF. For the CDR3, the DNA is TGCGCCAGCAGCCAAGTCCCAGGGCTTGGCTACACCTTC.

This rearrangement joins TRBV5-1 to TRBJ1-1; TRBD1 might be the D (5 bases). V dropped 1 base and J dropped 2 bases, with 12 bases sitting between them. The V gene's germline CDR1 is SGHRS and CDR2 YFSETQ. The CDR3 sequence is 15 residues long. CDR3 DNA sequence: TGCGCCAGCAGCTTGTTCAGGGACCGAAACACTGAAGCTTTCTTT. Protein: CASSLFRDRNTEAFF.

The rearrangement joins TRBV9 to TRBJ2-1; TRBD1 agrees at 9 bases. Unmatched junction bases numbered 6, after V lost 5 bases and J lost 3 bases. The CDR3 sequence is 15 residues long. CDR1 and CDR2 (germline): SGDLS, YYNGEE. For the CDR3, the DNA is TGTGCCAGCAGTAGGGGGGGACAGGGCTACAATGAGCAGTTCTTC. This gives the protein CASSRGGQGYNEQFF. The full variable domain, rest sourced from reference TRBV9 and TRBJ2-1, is DSGVTQTPKHLITATGQRVTLRCSPRSGDLSVYWYQQSLDQGLQFLIQYYNGEERAKGNILERFSAQQFPDLHSELNLSSLELGDSALYFCASSRGGQGYNEQFFGPGTRLTVL.

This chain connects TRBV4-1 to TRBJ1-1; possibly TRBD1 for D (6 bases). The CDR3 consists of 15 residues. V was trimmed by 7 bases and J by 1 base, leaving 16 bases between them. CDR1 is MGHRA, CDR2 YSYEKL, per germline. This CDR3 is CASNSGAGKNTEAFF. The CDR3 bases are TGCGCCAGCAACTCAGGGGCAGGGAAGAACACTGAAGCTTTCTTT.

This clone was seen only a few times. Here the CDR3 DNA reads TGTGCCAGCAGCCCCCTTGTGGACACCTTC. Its translation: CASSPLVDTF. The chain has TRBV11-2 and TRBJ1-2; D call uncertain. There are 10 residues in the CDR3. Germline assignment: CDR1 SGHAT and CDR2 FQNNGV. Trimming shortened V by 5 bases and J by 12 bases, and 10 bases separated the two germline ends.